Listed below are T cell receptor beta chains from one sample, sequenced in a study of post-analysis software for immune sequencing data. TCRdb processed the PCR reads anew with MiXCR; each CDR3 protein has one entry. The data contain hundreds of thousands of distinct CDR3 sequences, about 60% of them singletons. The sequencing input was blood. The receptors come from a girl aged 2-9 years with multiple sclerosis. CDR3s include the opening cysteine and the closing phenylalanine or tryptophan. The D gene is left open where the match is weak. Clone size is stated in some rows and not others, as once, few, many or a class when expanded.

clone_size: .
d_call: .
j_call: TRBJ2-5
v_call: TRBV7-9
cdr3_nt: TGTGCCAGCAGAGAAGGGGGGGCGCGAGAGACCCAGTACTTC
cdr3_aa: CASREGGARETQYF

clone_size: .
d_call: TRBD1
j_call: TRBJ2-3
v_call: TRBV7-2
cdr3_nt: TGTGCCAGCAGCTCCGCAGGGGGCGCGAGAACAGATACGCAGTATTTT
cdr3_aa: CASSSAGGARTDTQYF

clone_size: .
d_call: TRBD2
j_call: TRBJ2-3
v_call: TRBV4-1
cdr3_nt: TGCGCCAGCAGCCACGCTCTAAGGCTAGCGGGAGTAATTGATACGCAGTATTTT
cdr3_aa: CASSHALRLAGVIDTQYF

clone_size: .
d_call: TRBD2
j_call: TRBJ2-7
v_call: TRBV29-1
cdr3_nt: TGCAGCGTTGGAGCGGGAGGGTACTCCTACGAGCAGTACTTC
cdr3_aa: CSVGAGGYSYEQYF

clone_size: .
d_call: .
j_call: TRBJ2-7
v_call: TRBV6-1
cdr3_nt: TGTGCCAGCAGTCAAATAGCAGGGACCGAGCAGTACTTC
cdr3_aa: CASSQIAGTEQYF

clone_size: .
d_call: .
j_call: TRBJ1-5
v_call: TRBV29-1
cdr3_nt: TGCAGCGCCAGTAATACTCCCCAGCATTTT
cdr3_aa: CSASNTPQHF

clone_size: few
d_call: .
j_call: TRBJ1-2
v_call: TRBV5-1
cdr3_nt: TGCGCCAGCAGCTTGACCGGAACAACCATCTATGGCTACACCTTC
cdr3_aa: CASSLTGTTIYGYTF

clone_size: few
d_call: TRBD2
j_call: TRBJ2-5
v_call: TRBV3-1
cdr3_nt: TGTGCCAGCAGCCAAGATCGGCGGGAACTAGCGCCGCAAGAGACCCAGTACTTC
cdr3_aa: CASSQDRRELAPQETQYF

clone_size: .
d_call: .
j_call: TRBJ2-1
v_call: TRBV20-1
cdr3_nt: TGCAGTGCCCGTGACAGCGGAACCTCCTACAATGAGCAGTTCTTC
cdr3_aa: CSARDSGTSYNEQFF

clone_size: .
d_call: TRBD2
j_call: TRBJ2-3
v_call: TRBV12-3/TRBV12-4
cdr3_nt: TGTGCCAGCAGTTTTTTCCAGGGGACTAGGGAAGGCACAGATACGCAGTATTTT
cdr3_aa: CASSFFQGTREGTDTQYF

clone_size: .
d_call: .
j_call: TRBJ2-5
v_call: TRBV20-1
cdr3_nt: TGCAGTGCCGCTAGGGACTACCAAGAGACCCAGTACTTC
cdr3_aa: CSAARDYQETQYF

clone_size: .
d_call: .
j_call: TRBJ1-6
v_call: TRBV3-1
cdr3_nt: TGTGCCAGCAGCCAAGTCGAGGGGAATTCACCCCTCCACTTT
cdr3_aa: CASSQVEGNSPLHF

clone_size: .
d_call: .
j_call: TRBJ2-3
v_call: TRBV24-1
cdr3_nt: TGTGCCACCAGTGTGGCAGGCTACACAGATACGCAGTATTTT
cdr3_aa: CATSVAGYTDTQYF

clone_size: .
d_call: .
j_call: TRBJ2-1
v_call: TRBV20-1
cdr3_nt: TGCAGTGCTAGAGTACGGGACGCCTACAATGAGCAGTTCTTC
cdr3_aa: CSARVRDAYNEQFF

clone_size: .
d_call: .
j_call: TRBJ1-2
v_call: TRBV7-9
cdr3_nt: TGTGCCAGCAGCTTAGGTCGAGGGCTCGGGAACTATGGCTACACCTTC
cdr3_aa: CASSLGRGLGNYGYTF

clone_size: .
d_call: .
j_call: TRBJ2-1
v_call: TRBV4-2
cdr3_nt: TGTGCCAGCAGCCAAGACTGGCTCAACGGTGAGCAGTTCTTC
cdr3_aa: CASSQDWLNGEQFF

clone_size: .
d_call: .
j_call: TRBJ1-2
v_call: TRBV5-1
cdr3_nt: TGCGCCAGCAGGCCTTCAGACAACAACTATGGCTACACCTTC
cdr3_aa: CASRPSDNNYGYTF

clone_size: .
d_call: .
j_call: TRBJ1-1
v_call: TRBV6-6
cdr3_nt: TGTGCCAGCAGGGATCCCCCCGGGGGGCTAGGGACTGAAGCTTTCTTT
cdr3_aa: CASRDPPGGLGTEAFF

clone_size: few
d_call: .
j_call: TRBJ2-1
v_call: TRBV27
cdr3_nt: TGTGCCGCAGCTCCGCGGTCGATAGCATCCTACAATGAGCAGTTCTTC
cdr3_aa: CAAAPRSIASYNEQFF

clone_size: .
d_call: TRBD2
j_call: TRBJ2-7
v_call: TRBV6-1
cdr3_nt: TGTGCCAGCAGTCTTCCACCTACCGGGACTAGCGGCTCCTACGAGCAGTACTTC
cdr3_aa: CASSLPPTGTSGSYEQYF

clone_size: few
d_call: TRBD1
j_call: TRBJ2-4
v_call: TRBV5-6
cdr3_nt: TGTGCCAGCAGCTTCAGGGACAGGACATCGAGTAACATTCAGTACTTC
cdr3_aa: CASSFRDRTSSNIQYF

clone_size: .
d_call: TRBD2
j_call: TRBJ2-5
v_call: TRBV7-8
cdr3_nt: TGTGCCAGCAGCTTAGCACTAGCGGGAGGGCCCTCGGGGGAGACCCAGTACTTC
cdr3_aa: CASSLALAGGPSGETQYF

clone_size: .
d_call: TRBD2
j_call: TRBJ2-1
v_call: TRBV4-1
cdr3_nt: TGCGCCAGCAGCCAGACTAGCGGCGCCAACAATGAGCAGTTCTTC
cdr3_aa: CASSQTSGANNEQFF

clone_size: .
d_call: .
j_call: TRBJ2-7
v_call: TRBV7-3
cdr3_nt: TGTGCCAGCAGCTTAAAGGCTAGCGACTCCTACGAGCAGTACTTC
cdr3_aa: CASSLKASDSYEQYF

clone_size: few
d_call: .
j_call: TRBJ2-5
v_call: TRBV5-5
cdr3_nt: TGTGCCAGCAGACAGGGTTTCCAAGAGACCCAGTACTTC
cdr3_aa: CASRQGFQETQYF

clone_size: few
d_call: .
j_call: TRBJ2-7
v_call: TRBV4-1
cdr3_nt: TGCGCCAGCAGCCCAGGGCGGACAGCCGACGACGAGCAGTACTTC
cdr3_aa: CASSPGRTADDEQYF